Listed below are T cell receptor beta chains from one sample, sequenced in a study of blood T cell repertoires in COVID-19. Assay: immunoSEQ multiplex PCR; the TCRdb copy retains only in-frame clones and omits some. The sample yields 320,000 or so clones, 89% seen once. The sequenced material came from PBMCs or T cells enriched from blood (not recorded which). These receptor sequences come from a man in his fifties or sixties who had recovered from COVID-19. CDR3s leave out the opening cysteine and the closing phenylalanine or tryptophan.

V,length,J,CDR3
TRBV11-2,12,TRBJ2-2,ASSFTTNTGELF
TRBV5-4,11,TRBJ1-2,ASSLGRDYGYT
TRBV6-2/TRBV6-3,11,TRBJ2-7,ASSRGGPYEQY
TRBV7-2,14,TRBJ2-3,ASSLVPSGSTDTQY
TRBV7-6,13,TRBJ2-1,ASSFSSVSYNEQF
TRBV15,13,TRBJ2-1,ATSRSGGAGDEQF
TRBV15,12,TRBJ1-1,ATSRGRANTEAF
TRBV27,9,TRBJ2-7,ASSSNYEQY
TRBV27,12,TRBJ2-7,ASSDRDSLGEQY
TRBV3-1/TRBV3-2,12,TRBJ2-4,ASSPQGAGNIQY
TRBV6-1,15,TRBJ2-1,ASSGQLAGGPYNEQF
TRBV28,12,TRBJ1-3,ASSLAGSGNTIY
TRBV28,15,TRBJ1-6,ASSLYGTGTKNSPLH
TRBV3-1/TRBV3-2,11,TRBJ1-6,ASSRSQGEFLH
TRBV5-6,14,TRBJ2-1,ASSLLDGSSYNEQF
TRBV2,13,TRBJ1-3,ASSVKSLSGNTIY
TRBV28,15,TRBJ2-7,ASSTGLAGARSYEQY
TRBV28,15,TRBJ2-5,ASSSIRWDTERGTQY
TRBV5-6,14,TRBJ1-4,ASSLVGTGGSEKLF
TRBV29-1,8,TRBJ1-2,SVVWGTVT
TRBV27,14,TRBJ1-2,ASSLHGAQFNYGYT
TRBV5-1,13,TRBJ2-1,ASSFSGRVYNEQF
TRBV2,16,TRBJ2-2,ASRVEPSGQWNTGELF
TRBV19,16,TRBJ2-5,ASGWGRVSGSLQETQY
TRBV5-1,12,TRBJ2-5,ASSPPSEAKTQY
TRBV29-1,10,TRBJ1-1,SARTGWTEAF
TRBV28,12,TRBJ2-3,ASTVSGPTDTQY
TRBV2,13,TRBJ2-7,ASSESSGGTYEQY
TRBV9,13,TRBJ2-2,ASSVMVGGTGELF
TRBV3-1/TRBV3-2,15,TRBJ1-1,ASSQVSDRGRGTEAF
TRBV28,14,TRBJ1-3,ASSLWGTVPGNTIY
TRBV28,12,TRBJ1-6,ASSFVGLTSPLH
TRBV28,13,TRBJ1-2,ASSLFVKGANGYT
TRBV29-1,13,TRBJ2-2,SVTQQGRGTGELF
TRBV4-1,13,TRBJ2-7,ASSPLTSGRYEQY
TRBV7-8,14,TRBJ1-4,ASSLLAVGGEEKLF
TRBV19,13,TRBJ2-3,ASSISGNRGDTQY
TRBV15,12,TRBJ2-5,ATSRDHQRETQY
TRBV2,12,TRBJ2-1,ASSQATDYNEQF
TRBV7-2,11,TRBJ2-7,ASSLYPDRVQY
TRBV28,13,TRBJ2-7,ASSHIAGGPYEQY
TRBV5-5,12,TRBJ1-3,ASSNTRGGNTIY
TRBV4-1,17,TRBJ2-3,ASSQGQGGHLKPTDTQY
TRBV19,14,TRBJ1-1,ASSPLGTAGYTEAF
TRBV4-1,15,TRBJ2-3,ASSQQRRGYSTDTQY
TRBV19,12,TRBJ2-2,ATLAGTNTGELF
TRBV24-1,13,TRBJ2-7,ATSDFQAGSYEQY
TRBV7-3,11,TRBJ2-3,ASSLTVPNTQY
TRBV4-1,13,TRBJ2-3,ASSQGGGRSDTQY